This T cell receptor (beta chain) is from a study of shared clonotypes between healthy human individuals (dated by TCRdb to about 2020). Looking at the study overall: The cohort comprised a couple of women and a few men aged 18 to 49 years. Per donor, three plates each were used for CD4 naive and CD4 memory, two for CD8 naive, and one for CD8 memory. To increase sequencing depth and limit assay-specific biases, different laboratories used diverse techniques to prepare libraries and sequence TCR repertoires. Per donor, leukapheresis produced somewhere between about 0.85 and 9.5 billion PBMCs. Blood TCR repertoires of about five healthy adults were deeply sequenced to estimate repertoire size and the extent of clonotype sharing between individuals.

In the germline V gene, CDR1 corresponds to SGHTA and CDR2 to FQGNSA. V is shortened by 1 base, J by 2 bases, and the region joining them spans 5 bases. Spanning cysteine to phenylalanine, the CDR3 consists of 13 amino acids. Of all the DNA, just the CDR3 is kept, 39 bases in frame from base 1. The donors were healthy, HIV-negative adults with no recently reported acute infections or vaccinations. Every donor was a Caucasian adult residing in Nashville, Tennessee, USA. CD4+ T cells were enriched by magnetic negative selection, after which naive cells were positively selected on CD45RA and the negative fraction was taken as the memory subset. Blood was collected by leukapheresis, and PBMCs were isolated by Ficoll-Histopaque density gradient centrifugation and then cryopreserved in liquid nitrogen vapor phase. Purity and quantity of every magnetically sorted T cell population were checked by analytical flow cytometry. Genomic DNA was isolated from every sorted fraction and measured by UV absorbance on a Nanodrop 2000c.

On the study overall, not on this receptor specifically: Sampling was restricted to blood, and TCR repertoires in tissue are likely to differ from TCR repertoires in blood. Naive subsets generally had larger estimated clonotype richness than memory subsets did. Incomplete sequencing was indicated by rarefaction of sorted-subset datasets, despite the large sequencing depth. Based on pairwise subsampling, the degree of clonotype sharing among donors was expected to be affected by sequencing depth. Compared with non-shared clonotypes, the clonotypes found in all four sorted-subset donors had higher generation probabilities. Across four donors, approximately 5% of naive CD4, approximately 3.6% of naive CD8, about 2.3% of memory CD4, and roughly 0.4% of memory CD8 clonotypes were shared. The small number of donors limited the genetic and exposure-history diversity represented.

Using the deep immunoSEQ assay, multiplex PCR amplified TCR CDR3 regions from genomic DNA. Extracted genomic DNA from each cell subset was distributed evenly across all wells of several immunoSEQ 96-well plates, and each plate was treated as a replicate. For sorted subsets, around 200 ng genomic DNA, equal to 30,000 to 35,000 T cell genomes, was loaded into each replicate PCR. Purified libraries were quantified with a Qubit 3.0 fluorometer, sized on a Bioanalyzer 2100, and re-quantified with the KAPA Library Quantification kit. Every immunoSEQ 96-well plate was sequenced on a separate single-read 150-cycle Illumina NextSeq 550 flow cell. The paper's processing steps were these. Because the immunoSEQ output held only junctional sequences and lacked quality scores, the filtering could not match the filtering applied to full-length reads. To assign V/J genes and CDR3, sequences were annotated using PyIR, a Python wrapper for IgBLAST v1.9, with IMGT germline references. Any read was removed if the V/J assignment was weak (E-value above 1e-6), the CDR3 was missing, or the read contained stop codons, out-of-frame junctions, or ambiguous translated residues. A V3J clonotype was defined by an identical inferred V gene, J gene, and CDR3 amino acid sequence. To compute the percentage overlap between repertoires, the number of shared unique clonotypes was divided by the size of the smaller repertoire. Repertoire richness was assessed with RTK rarefaction, the Chao1 estimator, and Recon v2.1 estimates of unobserved clonotypes. Generation probabilities for all TCRbeta clonotypes obtained by the gDNA method from a handful of donors were computed using OLGA. Here the immuneACCESS table is served through TCRdb, limited to in-frame sequences with V and J called. Missing clones are a known gap in these copies; in checked studies unresolved V genes cover under half, and the rest lacks a known reason. V, J and clone size reflect that table, while D and trimming were determined from the DNA. The sample profile shows under 850,000 clones; 55% to 75% of them were found once. In total, the top ten clones hold more than 1.5% of the sample.

About this clone itself: What antigen it recognizes has not been identified. Base qualities are missing; no much larger clone stands one base away.

The TCR comes from a woman aged 25 to 39 in good health. The sequencing sample was made of memory CD4+ T cells sorted from blood. Reading the label with the study, this specimen's cell subset or site is: CD45RA-negative fraction. The chain is made from TRBV7-2 and TRBJ1-2, with no D gene named confidently. The DNA is as follows: TGTGCCAGCAGCTTAGAACGGAACTATGGCTACACCTTC. It specifies CASSLERNYGYTF.